This T cell receptor beta chain originates from a study of vaccination and CD4 T cells after COVID-19. About the research overall: Mild disease affected under 10 convalescent patients and severe disease one, all SARS-CoV-2 positive by nasal swab PCR. A median of about 100 days (range 35 to 161) separated diagnosis from post-COVID sampling. Cellular stimulation was performed using overlapping spike peptides derived from SARS-CoV-2, HCoV-NL63, HCoV-OC43 and HCoV-229E.

Sequencing of cultured CD4+ T cell DNA used the Oncomine TCR Beta short-read assay. The authors extracted genomic DNA from cultured CD4+ T cells. TCRdb processed the PCR reads anew with MiXCR; each CDR3 protein has one entry. Here the sample spans some 18,000 distinct CDR3 sequences, under 60% being singletons. Regarding treatment: approximately nine-day PBMC culture with coronavirus spike peptide pools or control peptides (ViraFEST assay). A note on this clonotype: Antigen unknown.

The CDR3 extends over 12 amino acids. Trimming left V 2 bases short and J 0 bases short, with 0 bases between. CDR1 is LNHDA and CDR2 is SQIVND in the germline V gene (reference sequence). V usage is TRBV19 and J usage is TRBJ2-3; D ambiguous. Sequenced material: CD4+ T cells from blood, cultured in vitro, taken after SARS-CoV-2 vaccination. The sequence came from a human donor who had recovered from COVID-19. CDR3 DNA: TGTGCCAGTAGTATAAGCACAGATACGCAGTATTTT. It is translated as CASSISTDTQYF.